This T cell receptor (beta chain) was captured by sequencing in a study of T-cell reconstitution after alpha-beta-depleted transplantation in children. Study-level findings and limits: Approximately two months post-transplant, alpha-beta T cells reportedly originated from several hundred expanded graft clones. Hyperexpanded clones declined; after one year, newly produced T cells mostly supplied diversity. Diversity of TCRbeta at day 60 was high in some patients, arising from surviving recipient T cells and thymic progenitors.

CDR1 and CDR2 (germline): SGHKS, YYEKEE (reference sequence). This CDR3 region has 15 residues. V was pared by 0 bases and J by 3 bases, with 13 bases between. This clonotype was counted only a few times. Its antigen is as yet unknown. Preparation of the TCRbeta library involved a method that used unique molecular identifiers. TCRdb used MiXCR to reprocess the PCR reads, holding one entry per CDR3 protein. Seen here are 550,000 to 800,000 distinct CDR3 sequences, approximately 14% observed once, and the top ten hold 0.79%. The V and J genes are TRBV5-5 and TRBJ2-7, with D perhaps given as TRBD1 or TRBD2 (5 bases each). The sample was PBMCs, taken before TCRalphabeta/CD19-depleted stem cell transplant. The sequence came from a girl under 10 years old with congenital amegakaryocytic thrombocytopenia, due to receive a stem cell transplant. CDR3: CASSLAGTEGYEQYF. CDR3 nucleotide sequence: TGTGCCAGCAGCTTGGCCGGGACGGAAGGCTACGAGCAGTACTTC.